This T cell receptor (beta chain) was captured in a study of blood T cell repertoires in COVID-19 (TCRdb year 2020). In terms of the full investigation: Samples from collaborators originated in the United States, Italy and Spain and spanned both the acute and convalescent phases of COVID-19. Samples were obtained from the ongoing ImmuneRACE study (first 160 participants) and from roughly 1,300 subjects provided by 6 global collaborators. A de-identified subject ID, COVID-19 status, age in years and sex were almost always included in the sample metadata. The repertoires were released in a freely available public database meant as a resource for research on the immune response to SARS-CoV-2. The prospective study material was composed of cDNA or gDNA derived from T cells, B-cell-depleted T cells, or PBMCs. HLA class I and class II types, where available, came from metadata supplied by the sample provider rather than from assay-based typing. The dataset comprised deeply sampled blood TCRbeta repertoires from subjects exposed to, actively infected with, or recovered from COVID-19.

The germline V gene yields SQVTM for CDR1 and ANQGSEA for CDR2. V ends up 7 bases short and J 2 bases short, with an unmatched junction base count of 5. The CDR3 sequence holds 13 residues, the cysteine and phenylalanine included. Only the CDR3 DNA stays, 39 bases, in frame from base 1. Beyond this particular receptor, the publication reports: The quantity of clinical and demographic metadata differed by source and by participant and was supplied without curation.

In regard to this clone: The antigen this receptor binds is unknown. No much larger clone exists at a distance of one base, and base qualities are not known.

TCRbeta CDR3 regions were amplified from genomic DNA by means of the immunoSEQ Assay, a bias-controlled multiplex PCR. The authors' analysis ran thus. The number of nucleated cells in each sample was estimated by amplification of reference gene primers within the assay. Sequence reads were collapsed and filtered to measure the absolute abundance of every unique TCRbeta CDR3 rearrangement. For each sample, productive Simpson clonality was calculated by taking the square root of Simpson's diversity index across productive rearrangements. TCRdb holds this immuneACCESS table with in-frame rearrangements only. Some clones are missing; in checked studies, unresolved V genes explain under half, and the rest has no known cause. Clone size and V and J calls were adopted from that table, with D and trimming inferred from the DNA. The sample table holds a few hundred thousand clones, of which around 84% were seen once. Of the sample, about 2.9% falls within the top ten clones.

Collaborating institutions collected whole blood in K2EDTA tubes following their own protocols. Collaborator samples were shipped for TCRbeta analysis as frozen whole blood, isolated PBMCs, or DNA extracted from either sample type. The chain employs TRBV29-1 and TRBJ1-2; TRBD1 aligns with 9 central bases. The material sequenced was peripheral blood. The clonotype was recovered from a man aged 55 to 70 with acute or convalescent COVID-19. The DNA sequence is as follows: TGCAGCGCCCGACAGGGGGTAAACTATGGCTACACCTTC. Its translation reads: CSARQGVNYGYTF.